This TCR beta chain came from a study of control samples from healthy donors and cancer patients. The data were produced by immunoSEQ multiplex PCR, yet TCRdb's version contains in-frame clones alone and is incomplete. In the table there are about 170,000 clones, 88% of which are singletons. The TCR sequence derives from a woman in her twenties or thirties in good health. The sample was blood.

CDR3 sequence reads: CASSILPTGRLNTEAFF. CDR3 sequence (DNA): TGTGCCAGCAGCATCCTTCCGACGGGTCGGTTGAACACTGAAGCTTTCTTT. The gene calls are TRBV5-5 and TRBJ1-1; no reliable D call. Germline V gene sequence: CDR1 SGHKS, CDR2 YYEKEE (reference sequence). Trimming removed 4 bases at V and 0 bases at J, with 19 bases between. This CDR3 comprises 17 residues. Full variable domain (missing parts from reference TRBV5-5 and TRBJ1-1): DAGVTQSPTHLIKTRGQQVTLRCSPISGHKSVSWYQQVLGQGPQFIFQYYEKEERGRGNFPDRFSARQFPNYSSELNVNALLLGDSALYLCASSILPTGRLNTEAFFGQGTRLTVV.